The 18 T cell receptor beta chains below come from one sample, sequenced in a study of regulatory T cells in long-lasting Graves disease. Combining iRepertoire HTBI primers with Arm-PCR of CDR3 regions, the authors built TCR beta libraries. Each CDR3 protein is one row after TCRdb ran MiXCR on the multiplex PCR reads. The data show 420,000 or so distinct CDR3 sequences, around 24% seen once. The time point is: persistent/refractory GD, antithyroid drugs over 5 years with positive TRAb. Generation of the TCR library employed RNA extracted from PBMCs. The source material was peripheral blood mononuclear cells (PBMCs), sampled when the disease was refractory, from a patient treated with antithyroid drugs. The receptors shown here come from a female donor with Graves disease.

This clonotype was observed many times. V usage is TRBV20-1 and J usage is TRBJ1-2; D call uncertain. Trimming took off 3 bases at V and 0 bases at J, with 8 bases between the two ends. CDR1 and CDR2 (germline): DFQATT, SNEGSKA (reference sequence). CDR3 length: 13 amino acids. The CDR3 DNA follows: TGCAGTGCTAGCCCAAGCCCTAACTATGGCTACACCTTC. The encoded protein is CSASPSPNYGYTF.

This sequence joins TRBV6-4 and TRBJ1-2, with 9 nucleotides matching TRBD1. This CDR3 comprises 13 residues. Per the germline V gene, CDR1 is MRHNA and CDR2 is SNTAGT. The junction had 3 bases not matched to a gene; V was cut back by 6 bases and J by 4 bases. The DNA of the CDR3 is TGTGCCAGCAGAGCGACAGGGGGCTATGGCTACACCTTC. Its translation is CASRATGGYGYTF.

Ten or more counts support this clonotype. The chain employs TRBV2 and TRBJ1-5, with 7 bases matching TRBD1. The junction had 7 bases not matched to a gene; V was cut back by 4 bases and J by 7 bases. This CDR3 comprises 14 residues. Germline-derived CDR1 and CDR2 are SNHLY and FYNNEI. In nucleotides, the CDR3 is TGTGCCAGCAGTGGCCGAGGGGGCGGACAGCCCCAGCATTTT. The encoded protein is CASSGRGGGQPQHF. Full variable domain (rest looked up from reference TRBV2 and TRBJ1-5): EPEVTQTPSHQVTQMGQEVILRCVPISNHLYFYWYRQILGQKVEFLVSFYNNEISEKSEIFDDQFSVERPDGSNFTLKIRSTKLEDSAMYFCASSGRGGGQPQHFGDGTRLSIL.

The CDR3 nucleotides read TGTGCTAGTGGTTTGGTAGTTGGTAGGAACACCGGGGAGCTGTTTTTT. Protein sequence: CASGLVVGRNTGELFF. The rearrangement joins TRBV12-5 to TRBJ2-2; D uncertain. V shed 0 bases and J shed 1 base, with 9 bases lying between them. The CDR3 is 16 residues long. Germline loops: CDR1 LGHNT, CDR2 FRNRAP.

The table lists this clonotype with a few counts. V and J are TRBV7-9 and TRBJ1-1; possible D gene TRBD1, 6 bases. This CDR3 is 15 amino acids long. Trimming removed 1 base from V and 0 bases from J, with 9 bases in between. CDR1 SEHNR and CDR2 FQNEAQ come from the germline V gene (reference sequence). CDR3 sequence reads: CASSLGTEVNTEAFF. The CDR3 region has the DNA TGTGCCAGCAGCTTAGGGACAGAAGTGAACACTGAAGCTTTCTTT.

The chain uses TRBV24-1 and TRBJ2-1; no definite D call. V gave up 4 bases and J gave up 4 bases, with 13 bases separating them. This CDR3 spans 15 amino acids. Germline CDR1 is KGHDR and CDR2 is SFDVKD. The CDR3 DNA follows: TGTGCCACCAGTGACCCCGCCCAGCCGTACAATGAGCAGTTCTTC. Encoded protein: CATSDPAQPYNEQFF.

This clonotype showed up many times. The chain employs TRBV5-1 and TRBJ2-2, with a tentative D call TRBD2 (6 bases). This CDR3 has 16 residues. CDR1 and CDR2 (germline): SGHRS, YFSETQ. V shed 3 bases and J shed 3 bases, with 15 bases lying between them. CDR3 sequence reads: CASSSMGLDDTGELFF. CDR3 sequence (DNA): TGCGCCAGCAGCTCCATGGGACTGGATGACACCGGGGAGCTGTTTTTT. The complete variable domain, with remaining parts taken from reference TRBV5-1 and TRBJ2-2, reads KAGVTQTPRYLIKTRGQQVTLSCSPISGHRSVSWYQQTPGQGLQFLFEYFSETQRNKGNFPGRFSGRQFSNSRSEMNVSTLELGDSALYLCASSSMGLDDTGELFFGEGSRLTVL.

The V call is TRBV5-6, the J call TRBJ1-2, with a tentative D call TRBD1 (5 bases). V shed 5 bases and J shed 8 bases, with 19 bases lying between them. The CDR3 is 14 residues long. CDR1 SGHDT and CDR2 YYEEEE come from the germline V gene. This chain's CDR3 is CASSQRGTSGGYTF. CDR3 sequence (DNA): TGTGCCAGCAGTCAACGGGGCACCTCAGGGGGCTACACCTTC.

This clonotype has ten or more counts. The chain is built from TRBV6-1 and TRBJ2-7, with 14 bases identical to TRBD2. The CDR3 runs to 20 residues. The V gene's germline CDR1 is MNHNS and CDR2 SASEGT. J was trimmed by 3 bases and V by 3 bases; bases with no gene match: 16. The CDR3 is CASSDRSGLAGDKLNYEQYF. CDR3 bases: TGTGCCAGCAGTGACCGCTCGGGACTAGCGGGAGACAAATTGAACTACGAGCAGTACTTC.

This clonotype was recorded at least ten times. The V gene is TRBV3-1, the J gene TRBJ2-5; D is ambiguous. CDR1 is LGHDT and CDR2 is YNNKEL in the germline V gene (reference sequence). Trimming removed 3 bases from V and 5 bases from J, with 4 bases in between. The CDR3 totals 11 residues. In DNA, the CDR3 is TGTGCCAGCAGCCATCTCGAGACCCAGTACTTC. Encoded protein: CASSHLETQYF.

The chain combines TRBV6-1 with TRBJ1-1, with 7 bases matching TRBD1. The CDR3 consists of 15 residues. Germline CDR1 is MNHNS and CDR2 is SASEGT. The V gene end was trimmed by 7 bases and the J gene end by 1 base; junction bases not matched to a gene: 9. CDR3 sequence: CASNRPRTGNTEAFF. The CDR3 DNA is TGTGCCAGCAATCGCCCCCGGACAGGGAACACTGAAGCTTTCTTT.

This chain joins TRBV20-1 and TRBJ1-1, with D maybe TRBD1 (5 bases). Germline loops: CDR1 DFQATT, CDR2 SNEGSKA (reference sequence). V dropped 1 base and J dropped 8 bases, with 17 bases sitting between them. The CDR3 has 14 residues. CDR3 DNA: TGCAGTGCTAGAGGCATGGGGCGGGGGATAGAAGCTTTCTTT. Translated: CSARGMGRGIEAFF.

Points on this clonotype: Possible read error: a much larger clone is one base away. The conserved phenylalanine or tryptophan normally closing the CDR3 is absent here, so this likely arose from a read error. The chain carries TRBV12-3 or TRBV12-4 and TRBJ1-1; 10 positions agree with TRBD1. The V segment lost 5 bases and the J segment 0 bases; nucleotides outside the gene matches: 3. The CDR3 has 15 residues. CDR3 sequence (DNA): TGTGCCAGCAGTGAGACAGGGGGCATGAACACTGAAGCTTTCTCT. Protein: CASSETGGMNTEAFS.

This clonotype was recorded at least ten times. This chain's CDR3 is CSARDLIQGQSNQPQHF. DNA of the CDR3: TGCAGTGCTAGAGATCTAATACAGGGCCAAAGCAATCAGCCCCAGCATTTT. J is TRBJ1-5 and V is TRBV20-1, with D possibly being TRBD1 (6 bases). CDR1 and CDR2 (germline): DFQATT, SNEGSKA (reference sequence). The CDR3 totals 17 residues. The V and J ends lost 0 bases and 1 base respectively, with 16 bases between them.

This sequence joins TRBV6-1 and TRBJ1-4; no definite D call. Germline CDR1 reads MNHNS; CDR2 reads SASEGT. The CDR3 has 13 residues. V shed 5 bases and J shed 7 bases, with 11 bases lying between them. Written as DNA, the CDR3 is TGTGCCAGCAGTCACCGGGTTTTTGAAAAACTGTTTTTT. This codes for CASSHRVFEKLFF.

The table lists this clonotype with a few counts. The gene calls are TRBV5-1 and TRBJ2-5; TRBD2 aligns across 11 bases. The CDR3 loop spans 16 amino acids. Germline CDR1 and CDR2: SGHRS and YFSETQ. V lost 2 bases, J lost 0 bases, and 3 bases stayed unmatched. The CDR3, as DNA: TGCGCCAGCAGCTTAGGGACTAGCGGTTACCAAGAGACCCAGTACTTC. It is translated as CASSLGTSGYQETQYF.

The chain couples TRBV30 to TRBJ1-5; no firm D call. V was cut by 3 bases and J by 5 bases, with 14 bases left in between. Germline CDR1 is GTSNPN and CDR2 is SVGIG (reference sequence). The CDR3 has 14 residues. CDR3 DNA: TGTGCCTGGAGCGGTTCGGGATGGGATCAGCCCCAGCATTTT. Its protein is CAWSGSGWDQPQHF.

This chain connects TRBV11-2 to TRBJ2-1; D not certain. Germline CDR1 is SGHAT and CDR2 is FQNNGV. Trimming took 3 bases from V and 3 from J, leaving 6 bases between them. This CDR3 has 13 residues. The CDR3 DNA follows: TGTGCCAGCAGCTTGGGTGGCTACAATGAGCAGTTCTTC. This gives the protein CASSLGGYNEQFF.